The 6 T cell receptor beta chains below come from one sample, sequenced in a study of blood T cell repertoires in COVID-19. Sequencing used immunoSEQ multiplex PCR; TCRdb keeps in-frame clones, though not all of them. This sample carries approximately 300,000 clones, roughly nine tenths of them seen once, and the ten largest clones take under 6.5%. The sample consisted of PBMCs or T cells enriched from blood (not recorded which). These TCRs come from a woman younger than 45 who had recovered from COVID-19.

V usage is TRBV12-5 and J usage is TRBJ1-2, with 10 bases fitting TRBD1. V trimming: 6 bases; J trimming: 8 bases; junction bases outside the gene matches: 9. CDR1 is LGHNT, CDR2 FRNRAP, per germline. CDR3 length: 14 amino acids. The CDR3 here is CASGSTGGPLGYTF. The CDR3, as DNA: TGTGCTAGTGGATCGACAGGGGGCCCGTTGGGCTACACCTTC.

The CDR3 reads CASTDSGTGGGGELFF. For the CDR3, the DNA is TGTGCCAGCACCGATAGCGGGACAGGGGGCGGCGGGGAGCTGTTTTTT. This chain joins TRBV2 and TRBJ2-2, with 12 bases fitting TRBD1. This CDR3 contains 16 residues. Germline V gene sequence: CDR1 SNHLY, CDR2 FYNNEI. V shed 7 bases and J 7 bases; nucleotides not matched to a gene: 10.

The table lists this clone with a count of one. The chain couples TRBV4-1 to TRBJ1-2, with D uncertain. Germline lookup yields CDR1 MGHRA and CDR2 YSYEKL. CDR3 size: 13 residues. V gave up 3 bases and J gave up 0 bases, with 5 bases separating them. The CDR3 sequence is CASSQVANYGYTF. CDR3 in DNA: TGCGCCAGCAGCCAGGTAGCTAACTATGGCTACACCTTC.

CDR3 DNA: TGTGCCTGGAGCGAGTCCTATAATTCACCCCTCCACTTT. This translates into CAWSESYNSPLHF. The J gene is TRBJ1-6, the V gene TRBV30; D is unresolved. The CDR3 has 13 amino acids. V lost 3 bases, J lost 1 base, and 4 bases lay in between. Germline V gives CDR1 GTSNPN, CDR2 SVGIG (reference sequence).

The CDR3 protein is CASRNSRDRRDTEAFF. The CDR3 coding sequence is TGTGCCAGCAGAAACTCCCGGGACAGGCGGGACACTGAAGCTTTCTTT. This chain uses TRBV4-2 with TRBJ1-1; 8 bases align to TRBD1. Germline CDR1 is LGHNA and CDR2 is YNFKEQ. The CDR3 is 16 residues long. Unmatched junction bases numbered 12, after V lost 6 bases and J lost 3 bases.

V and J are TRBV4-1 and TRBJ1-2; 8 bases align to TRBD1. V was clipped by 0 bases and J by 2 bases; unmatched bases: 8. Per germline, CDR1 MGHRA and CDR2 YSYEKL. CDR3 length equals 17 residues. CDR3 coding DNA: TGCGCCAGCAGCCAAGAGGACAGGGTGGATGGCAACTATGGCTACACCTTC. Its translation: CASSQEDRVDGNYGYTF.